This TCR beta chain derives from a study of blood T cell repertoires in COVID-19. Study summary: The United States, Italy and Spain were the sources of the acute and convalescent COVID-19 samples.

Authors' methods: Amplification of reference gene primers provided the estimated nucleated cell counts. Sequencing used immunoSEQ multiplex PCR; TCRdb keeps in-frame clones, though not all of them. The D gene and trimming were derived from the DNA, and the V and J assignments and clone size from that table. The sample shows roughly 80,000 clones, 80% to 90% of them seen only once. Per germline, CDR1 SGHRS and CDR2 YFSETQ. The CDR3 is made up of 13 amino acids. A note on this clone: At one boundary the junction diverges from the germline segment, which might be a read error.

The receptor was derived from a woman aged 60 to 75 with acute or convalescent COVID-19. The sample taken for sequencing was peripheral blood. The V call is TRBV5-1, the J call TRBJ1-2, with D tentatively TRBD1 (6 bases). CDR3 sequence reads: CANSSLDRPGYTF. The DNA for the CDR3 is TGCGCCAACAGCTCCCTGGACAGACCTGGCTACACCTTC.